This TCR beta chain emerged from a study of OX40 agonist ivuxolimab in advanced cancers. Sequenced by immunoSEQ multiplex PCR; TCRdb stores in-frame clones only, minus some. The sample has around 67,000 clones; 80% are singletons. Trimming removed 5 bases at V and 6 bases at J, with 15 bases between. The CDR3 is 14 residues long. Germline V CDR1 and CDR2: SGHVS, FQNEAQ. This TCR came from an adult with an advanced solid tumor such as melanoma, head and neck, liver or kidney cancer. The source material was CD4+ or CD8+ T cells sorted from blood, sampled in a trial of the OX40 agonist ivuxolimab. The J gene is TRBJ2-3, the V gene TRBV7-8; TRBD1 might be the D (7 bases). CDR3 sequence: CASSTDPGGDTQYF. The CDR3 DNA is TGTGCCAGCAGCACCGACCCAGGGGGGGATACGCAGTATTTT.